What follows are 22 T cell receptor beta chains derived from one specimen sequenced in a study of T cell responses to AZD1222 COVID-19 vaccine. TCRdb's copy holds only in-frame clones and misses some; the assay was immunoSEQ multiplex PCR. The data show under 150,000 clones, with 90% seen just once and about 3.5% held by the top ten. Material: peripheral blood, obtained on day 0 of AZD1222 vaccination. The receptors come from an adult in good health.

This chain's CDR3 is CASSPAISYEQYF. The DNA of the CDR3 is TGTGCCAGCAGTCCTGCCATAAGTTACGAGCAGTACTTC. The V and J genes are TRBV6-5 and TRBJ2-7, with unresolved D. Trimming left V 5 bases short and J 4 bases short, with 12 bases between. The CDR3 totals 13 residues. Germline values: CDR1 MNHEY, CDR2 SVGAGI.

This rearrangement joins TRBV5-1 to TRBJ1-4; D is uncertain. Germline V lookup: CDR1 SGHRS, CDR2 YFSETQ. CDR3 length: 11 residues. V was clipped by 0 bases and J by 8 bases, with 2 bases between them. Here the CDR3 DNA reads TGCGCCAGCAGCTTGGGGGAAAAACTGTTTTTT. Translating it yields CASSLGEKLFF.

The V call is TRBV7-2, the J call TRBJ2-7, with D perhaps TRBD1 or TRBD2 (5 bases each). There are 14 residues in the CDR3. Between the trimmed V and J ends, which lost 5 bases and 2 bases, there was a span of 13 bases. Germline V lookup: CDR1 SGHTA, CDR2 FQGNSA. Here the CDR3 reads CASSRGPPAYEQYF. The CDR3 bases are TGTGCCAGCAGCCGGGGCCCTCCGGCCTACGAGCAGTACTTC. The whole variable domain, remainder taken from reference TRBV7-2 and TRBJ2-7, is GAGVSQSPSNKVTEKGKDVELRCDPISGHTALYWYRQSLGQGLEFLIYFQGNSAPDKSGLPSDRFSAERTGGSVSTLTIQRTQQEDSAVYLCASSRGPPAYEQYFGPGTRLTVT.

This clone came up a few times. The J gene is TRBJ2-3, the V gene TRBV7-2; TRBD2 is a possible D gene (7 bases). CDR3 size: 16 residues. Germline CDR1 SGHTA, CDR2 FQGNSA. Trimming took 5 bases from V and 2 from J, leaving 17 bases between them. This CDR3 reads CASSPMGGATTDTQYF. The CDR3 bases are TGTGCCAGCAGCCCCATGGGGGGGGCTACCACAGATACGCAGTATTTT.

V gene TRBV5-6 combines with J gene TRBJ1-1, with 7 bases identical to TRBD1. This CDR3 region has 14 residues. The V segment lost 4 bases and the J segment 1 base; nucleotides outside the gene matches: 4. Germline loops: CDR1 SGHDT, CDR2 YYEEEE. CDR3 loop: CASSLRQGNTEAFF. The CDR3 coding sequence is TGTGCCAGCAGCCTAAGACAGGGGAACACTGAAGCTTTCTTT.

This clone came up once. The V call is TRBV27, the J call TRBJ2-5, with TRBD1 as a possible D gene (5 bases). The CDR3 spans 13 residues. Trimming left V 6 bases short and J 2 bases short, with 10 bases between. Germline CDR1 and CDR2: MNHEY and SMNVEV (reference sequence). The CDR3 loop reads CASRRGRQETQYF. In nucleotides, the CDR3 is TGTGCCAGCAGAAGGGGCAGACAAGAGACCCAGTACTTC.

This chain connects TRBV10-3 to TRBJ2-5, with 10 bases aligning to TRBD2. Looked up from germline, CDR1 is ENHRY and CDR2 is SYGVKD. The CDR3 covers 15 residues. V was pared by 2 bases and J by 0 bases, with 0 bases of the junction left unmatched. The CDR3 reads CAISEGLADQETQYF. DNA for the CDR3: TGTGCCATCAGTGAGGGACTAGCGGACCAAGAGACCCAGTACTTC.

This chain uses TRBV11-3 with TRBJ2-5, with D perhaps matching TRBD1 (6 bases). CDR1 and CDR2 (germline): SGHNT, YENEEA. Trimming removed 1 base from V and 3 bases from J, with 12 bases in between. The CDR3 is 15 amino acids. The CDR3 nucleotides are TGTGCCAGCAGCTTAGCTGGGCCAGGGGAAGAGACCCAGTACTTC. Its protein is CASSLAGPGEETQYF. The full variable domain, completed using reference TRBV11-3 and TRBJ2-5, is EAGVVQSPRYKIIEKKQPVAFWCNPISGHNTLYWYLQNLGQGPELLIRYENEEAVDDSQLPKDRFSAERLKGVDSTLKIQPAELGDSAVYLCASSLAGPGEETQYFGPGTRLLVL.

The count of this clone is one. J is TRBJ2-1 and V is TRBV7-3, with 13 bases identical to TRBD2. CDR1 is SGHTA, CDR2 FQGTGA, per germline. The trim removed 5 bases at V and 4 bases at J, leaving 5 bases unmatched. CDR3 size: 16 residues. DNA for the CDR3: TGTGCCAGCAGCCCTCGGACTAGCGGGAGTTACAATGAGCAGTTCTTC. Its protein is CASSPRTSGSYNEQFF.

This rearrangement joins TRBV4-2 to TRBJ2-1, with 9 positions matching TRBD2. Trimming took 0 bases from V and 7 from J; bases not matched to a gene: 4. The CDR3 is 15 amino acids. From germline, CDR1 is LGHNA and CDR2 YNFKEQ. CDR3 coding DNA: TGTGCCAGCAGCCAAGATATCCTAGCGGGGAATGAGCAGTTCTTC. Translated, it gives CASSQDILAGNEQFF.

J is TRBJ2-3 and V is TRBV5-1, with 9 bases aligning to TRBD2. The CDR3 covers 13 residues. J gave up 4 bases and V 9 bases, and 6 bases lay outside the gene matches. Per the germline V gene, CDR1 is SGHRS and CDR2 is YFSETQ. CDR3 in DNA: TGCGCCACCAAAGCGGGGGGCCCAGATACGCAGTATTTT. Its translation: CATKAGGPDTQYF.

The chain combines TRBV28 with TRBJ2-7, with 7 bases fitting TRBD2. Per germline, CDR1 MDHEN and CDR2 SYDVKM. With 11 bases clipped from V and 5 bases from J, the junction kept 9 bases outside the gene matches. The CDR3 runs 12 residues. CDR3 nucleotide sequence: TGTGCCGCATCCGGGGGGATCCACGAGCAGTACTTC. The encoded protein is CAASGGIHEQYF.

As DNA, the CDR3 is TGTGCCAGCGGACAACAGGGGAATCAGCCCCAGCATTTT. It yields the protein CASGQQGNQPQHF. The J gene is TRBJ1-5, the V gene TRBV25-1; TRBD1 aligns across 7 bases. The CDR3 loop spans 13 amino acids. V lost 8 bases, J lost 4 bases, and 5 bases stayed unmatched. In germline, CDR1 is MGHDK, CDR2 SYGVNS.

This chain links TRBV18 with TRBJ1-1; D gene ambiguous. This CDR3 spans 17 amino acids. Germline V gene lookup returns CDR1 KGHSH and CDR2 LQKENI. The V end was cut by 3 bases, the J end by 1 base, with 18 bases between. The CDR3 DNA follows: TGTGCCAGCTCACCCTCGGCGAGAAGCCTCCGGAACACTGAAGCTTTCTTT. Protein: CASSPSARSLRNTEAFF.

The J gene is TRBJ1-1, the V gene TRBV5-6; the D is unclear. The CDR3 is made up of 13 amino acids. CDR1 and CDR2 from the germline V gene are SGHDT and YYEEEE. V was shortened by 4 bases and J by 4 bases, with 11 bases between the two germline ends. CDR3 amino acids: CASSPGRSTEAFF. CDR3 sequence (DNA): TGTGCCAGCAGCCCCGGACGGAGCACTGAAGCTTTCTTT. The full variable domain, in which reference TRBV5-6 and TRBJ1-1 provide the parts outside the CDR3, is DAGVTQSPTHLIKTRGQQVTLRCSPKSGHDTVSWYQQALGQGPQFIFQYYEEEERQRGNFPDRFSGHQFPNYSSELNVNALLLGDSALYLCASSPGRSTEAFFGQGTRLTVV.

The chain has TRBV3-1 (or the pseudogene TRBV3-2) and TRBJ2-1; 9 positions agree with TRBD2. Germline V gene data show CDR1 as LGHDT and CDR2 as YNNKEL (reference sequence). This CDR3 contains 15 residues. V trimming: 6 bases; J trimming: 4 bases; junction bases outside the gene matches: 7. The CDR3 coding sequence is TGTGCCAGCAGGCATCCGGCGGGAGGGTACAATGAGCAGTTCTTC. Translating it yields CASRHPAGGYNEQFF.

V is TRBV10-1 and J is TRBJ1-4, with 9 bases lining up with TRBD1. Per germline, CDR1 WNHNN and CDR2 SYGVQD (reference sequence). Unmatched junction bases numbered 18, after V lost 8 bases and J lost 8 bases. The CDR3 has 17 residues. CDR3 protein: CASECKREQGAREKLFF. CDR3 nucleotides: TGCGCCAGCGAATGCAAACGTGAACAGGGGGCGCGAGAAAAACTGTTTTTT.

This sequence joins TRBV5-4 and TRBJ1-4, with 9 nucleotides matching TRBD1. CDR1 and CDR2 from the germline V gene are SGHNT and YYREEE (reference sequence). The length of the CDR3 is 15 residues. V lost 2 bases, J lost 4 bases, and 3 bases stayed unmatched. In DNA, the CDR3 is TGTGCCAGCAGCTTACCGGGACAGGGTAATGAAAAACTGTTTTTT. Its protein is CASSLPGQGNEKLFF.

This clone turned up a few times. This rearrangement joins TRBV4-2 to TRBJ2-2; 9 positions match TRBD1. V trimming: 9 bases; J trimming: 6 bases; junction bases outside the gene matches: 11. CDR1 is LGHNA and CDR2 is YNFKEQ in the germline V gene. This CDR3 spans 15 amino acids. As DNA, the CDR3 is TGTGCCAGTAGTCCGAGGACAGGGGACGCCGGGGAGCTGTTTTTT. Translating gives CASSPRTGDAGELFF.

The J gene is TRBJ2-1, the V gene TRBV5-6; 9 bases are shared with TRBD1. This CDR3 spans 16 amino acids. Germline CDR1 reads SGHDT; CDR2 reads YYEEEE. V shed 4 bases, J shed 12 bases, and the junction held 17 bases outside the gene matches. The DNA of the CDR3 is TGTGCCAGCAGCCACTACCGGACAGGGGTGGGGGAAGGGCAGTTCTTC. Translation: CASSHYRTGVGEGQFF.

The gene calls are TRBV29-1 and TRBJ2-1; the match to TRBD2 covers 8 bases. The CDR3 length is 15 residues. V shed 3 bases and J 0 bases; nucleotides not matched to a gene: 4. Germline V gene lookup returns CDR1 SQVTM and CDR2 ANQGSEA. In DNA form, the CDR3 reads TGCAGCGTTGACGGACTAGCCAACTCCTACAATGAGCAGTTCTTC. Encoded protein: CSVDGLANSYNEQFF.

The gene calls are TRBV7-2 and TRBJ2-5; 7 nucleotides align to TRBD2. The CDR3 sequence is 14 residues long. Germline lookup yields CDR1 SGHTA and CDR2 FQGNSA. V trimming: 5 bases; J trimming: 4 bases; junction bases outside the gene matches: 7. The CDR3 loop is CASSQMWGGETQYF. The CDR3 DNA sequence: TGTGCCAGCAGCCAGATGTGGGGGGGAGAGACCCAGTACTTC.